These 27 T cell receptor beta chains came from one sample sequenced in a study of shared clonotypes between healthy human individuals. The method was immunoSEQ multiplex PCR; TCRdb's version includes in-frame clones alone and lacks a portion of them. The repertoire holds some 580,000 clones, 98% seen once, with 0.25% to 0.35% in the top ten. The naive CD8 fraction comprised CD45RO-negative cells positively selected for CCR7 and excluded terminally differentiated effector memory CD45RA+ cells. The sequencing input was naive CD8+ T cells sorted from blood. The receptor set was obtained from a man younger than 45 in good health.

This clone showed up just once. The chain is built from TRBV27 and TRBJ2-1; D remains ambiguous. This CDR3 region has 13 residues. V was clipped by 1 base and J by 5 bases, with 6 bases between them. Germline V gene sequence: CDR1 MNHEY, CDR2 SMNVEV (reference sequence). In nucleotides, the CDR3 is TGTGCCAGCAGTTTATGGGCGGACAATGAGCAGTTCTTC. As protein: CASSLWADNEQFF.

This chain links TRBV11-2 with TRBJ2-7, with D perhaps matching TRBD2 (6 bases). The CDR3 is 13 amino acids. The V end was cut by 1 base, the J end by 6 bases, with 10 bases between. Germline V gene data show CDR1 as SGHAT and CDR2 as FQNNGV. The CDR3 DNA reads as TGTGCCAGCAGCTTAGGGGCGGGGACCGAGCAGTACTTC. Its translation is CASSLGAGTEQYF.

J is TRBJ2-7 and V is TRBV18; D possibly corresponds to TRBD1 (5 bases). Germline-derived CDR1 and CDR2 are KGHSH and LQKENI. The CDR3 loop spans 15 amino acids. The V end was cut by 0 bases, the J end by 3 bases, with 12 bases between. In DNA, the CDR3 is TGTGCCAGCTCACCACCCCCGAGCAGGGTCTACGAGCAGTACTTC. Protein sequence: CASSPPPSRVYEQYF.

The chain employs TRBV7-8 and TRBJ1-5; D is perhaps TRBD1 (5 bases). The CDR3 contains 16 residues. Trimming removed 1 base from V and 4 bases from J, with 14 bases in between. CDR1 is SGHVS and CDR2 is FQNEAQ in the germline V gene. CDR3 nucleotide sequence: TGTGCCAGCAGCTTAGGGGGGACTTTAATTAATCAGCCCCAGCATTTT. Protein: CASSLGGTLINQPQHF.

The chain is built from TRBV18 and TRBJ2-7; TRBD1 might be the D (6 bases). Germline CDR1 is KGHSH and CDR2 is LQKENI. Trimming removed 3 bases at V and 7 bases at J, with 16 bases between. The CDR3 covers 14 residues. CDR3 in DNA: TGTGCCAGCTCACCCTTGGGACAACCTCTGGAGCAGTACTTC. This gives the protein CASSPLGQPLEQYF.

The sample holds one count of this clone. The chain couples TRBV7-6 to TRBJ2-1, with D perhaps TRBD2 (5 bases). There are 16 residues in the CDR3. The germline V and J ends were trimmed by 1 base and 5 bases, with 15 bases remaining between them. Germline CDR1 is SGHVS and CDR2 is FNYEAQ. The chain's CDR3 is CASSLGARELNNEQFF. CDR3 sequence (DNA): TGTGCCAGCAGCTTAGGGGCAAGGGAGCTAAACAATGAGCAGTTCTTC.

The chain combines TRBV7-9 with TRBJ2-2; a weak D match, TRBD1 (6 bases). Trimming stripped 1 base from V and 5 bases from J, with 11 bases between. The CDR3 runs to 15 residues. Germline V gene data show CDR1 as SEHNR and CDR2 as FQNEAQ (reference sequence). The CDR3 nucleotides read TGTGCCAGCAGCTTAGTCGGGACAACTACCGGGGAGCTGTTTTTT. Protein: CASSLVGTTTGELFF. Supplemented by reference TRBV7-9 and TRBJ2-2, the full variable domain reads DTGVSQNPRHKITKRGQNVTFRCDPISEHNRLYWYRQTLGQGPEFLTYFQNEAQLEKSRLLSDRFSAERPKGSFSTLEIQRTEQGDSAMYLCASSLVGTTTGELFFGEGSRLTVL.

This clone came up once. Written as DNA, the CDR3 is TGTGCCAGCAGCTTATTAGACAGTAACACCGGGGAGCTGTTTTTT. Its translation is CASSLLDSNTGELFF. J is TRBJ2-2 and V is TRBV5-4, with D maybe TRBD1 (5 bases). Trimming stripped 2 bases from V and 2 bases from J, with 10 bases between. Germline V gives CDR1 SGHNT, CDR2 YYREEE (reference sequence). The CDR3 covers 15 residues.

This clone was recorded only once. V and J are TRBV7-9 and TRBJ1-5; D uncertain. CDR1 is SEHNR, CDR2 FQNEAQ, per germline (reference sequence). This CDR3 is built from 12 residues. V lost 6 bases and J lost 10, with 13 bases in between. The CDR3 loop reads CASRYNNFPQHF. The CDR3 bases are TGTGCCAGCAGGTACAATAATTTTCCCCAGCATTTT.

The chain combines TRBV6-5 with TRBJ1-1; no reliable D call. CDR3 size: 15 residues. CDR1 and CDR2 (germline): MNHEY, SVGAGI. Trimming left V 0 bases short and J 1 base short, with 9 bases between. The CDR3 nucleotides are TGTGCCAGCAGTTACTCGATGAGCGGGAACACTGAAGCTTTCTTT. As protein: CASSYSMSGNTEAFF.

The chain combines TRBV27 with TRBJ2-1, with 8 bases matching TRBD2. The CDR3 loop spans 16 amino acids. V lost 3 bases to trimming and J lost 3 bases; unmatched junction nucleotides: 7. In germline, CDR1 is MNHEY, CDR2 SMNVEV (reference sequence). The CDR3, as DNA: TGTGCCAGCAGTTTGTCTAGCGGGTTCGTCTACAATGAGCAGTTCTTC. Its translation is CASSLSSGFVYNEQFF.

Concerning this clone itself: Other DNA sequences within the sample encode an identical CDR3. The J gene is TRBJ2-2, the V gene TRBV7-6, with TRBD2 matching 7 bases. With V trimmed by 6 bases and J by 4 bases, 5 bases remained unmatched. The CDR3 runs to 14 residues. Germline lookup yields CDR1 SGHVS and CDR2 FNYEAQ. In DNA, the CDR3 is TGTGCCAGCAGTAGCGGGCAGGGCACCGGGGAGCTGTTTTTT. Translated, it gives CASSSGQGTGELFF.

The gene calls are TRBV5-6 and TRBJ2-5; the match to TRBD1 covers 9 bases. The germline V gene encodes CDR1 SGHDT and CDR2 YYEEEE. V was clipped by 1 base and J by 5 bases; unmatched bases: 6. CDR3 length equals 15 residues. CDR3 loop: CASSLRDRVRETQYF. Here the CDR3 DNA reads TGTGCCAGCAGCTTGAGGGACAGGGTGAGGGAGACCCAGTACTTC.

The chain uses TRBV5-1 and TRBJ2-1, with D maybe TRBD2 (6 bases). The CDR3 length is 16 residues. V lost 0 bases to trimming and J lost 8 bases, with 18 bases between them. Germline lookup yields CDR1 SGHRS and CDR2 YFSETQ. DNA for the CDR3: TGCGCCAGCAGCTTGGGTCGGACTAACGGGAGCTATGAGCAGTTCTTC. Translating it yields CASSLGRTNGSYEQFF.

The chain uses TRBV6-1 and TRBJ2-5; 10 bases align to TRBD1. V shed 6 bases and J 4 bases; nucleotides not matched to a gene: 8. CDR1 is MNHNS and CDR2 is SASEGT in the germline V gene. The CDR3 extends over 15 amino acids. The CDR3 DNA sequence: TGTGCCAGCAGAGATAGCCGGGACAGGGGAGAGACCCAGTACTTC. Translating it yields CASRDSRDRGETQYF.

This sequence joins TRBV4-1 and TRBJ2-1; tentatively, D is TRBD1 (5 bases). The V gene's germline CDR1 is MGHRA and CDR2 YSYEKL. V lost 1 base and J 8 bases, leaving 12 bases between the germline ends. This CDR3 is 14 amino acids long. The CDR3 region has the DNA TGCGCCAGCAGCCAAGGCTATATCAGGGATGAGCAGTTCTTC. This translates into CASSQGYIRDEQFF.

In the case of this clone: This sample also contains other DNA sequences that code for the same CDR3. The V call is TRBV11-3, the J call TRBJ2-7; D is unresolved. The CDR3 totals 12 residues. Germline V CDR1 and CDR2: SGHNT, YENEEA. V lost 1 base, J lost 6 bases, and 7 bases lay in between. CDR3 amino acids: CASSLGGGEQYF. CDR3 bases: TGTGCCAGCAGCTTAGGTGGTGGCGAGCAGTACTTC.

In nucleotides, the CDR3 is TGTGCCAGCAGCCTCCGGGTGATGGCAGATACGCAGTATTTT. Protein sequence: CASSLRVMADTQYF. The chain joins TRBV28 to TRBJ2-3; D unclear. The CDR3 has 14 amino acids. Germline assignment: CDR1 MDHEN and CDR2 SYDVKM. V lost 6 bases and J 4 bases, leaving 14 bases between the germline ends.

This clone showed up just once. The gene calls are TRBV14 and TRBJ2-3, with TRBD2 matching over 14 bases. Unmatched junction bases numbered 14, after V lost 0 bases and J lost 3 bases. The CDR3 length is 21 residues. CDR1 is SGHDN and CDR2 is FVKESK in the germline V gene. CDR3 region: CASSQEPAPGLAGEGTDTQYF. In DNA form, the CDR3 reads TGTGCCAGCAGCCAAGAGCCCGCCCCGGGACTAGCGGGAGAGGGTACAGATACGCAGTATTTT.

This rearrangement joins TRBV19 to TRBJ1-2; 8 bases match TRBD1. CDR3 length equals 14 residues. The V and J ends lost 4 bases and 4 bases, in that order; junction bases with no gene match: 5. In germline, CDR1 is LNHDA, CDR2 SQIVND (reference sequence). Written as DNA, the CDR3 is TGTGCCAGTAGTACCCCAGGGGGCAGCTATGGCTACACCTTC. Protein sequence: CASSTPGGSYGYTF.

The chain has TRBV29-1 and TRBJ2-1; 8 positions agree with TRBD2. CDR1 is SQVTM and CDR2 is ANQGSEA in the germline V gene. Losses at the gene ends were 3 bases for V and 7 bases for J; bases not matched to a gene: 8. This CDR3 spans 14 amino acids. The CDR3 protein is CSVDRTGGPNEQFF. The CDR3, as DNA: TGCAGCGTTGATCGAACGGGAGGGCCGAATGAGCAGTTCTTC.

This chain joins TRBV10-2 and TRBJ2-3, with D perhaps matching TRBD2 (6 bases). CDR3 size: 14 residues. CDR1 WSHSY and CDR2 SAAADI come from the germline V gene. Trimming removed 6 bases from V and 2 bases from J, with 12 bases in between. CDR3 in DNA: TGCGCCAGCAGAACCGGGACTTCCACAGATACGCAGTATTTT. Translated, it gives CASRTGTSTDTQYF.

The chain is built from TRBV5-1 and TRBJ2-1; 8 nucleotides match TRBD1. The J segment lost 0 bases and the V segment lost 5 bases, leaving 10 bases of the junction unmatched. CDR1 is SGHRS and CDR2 is YFSETQ in the germline V gene. This CDR3 is 17 amino acids long. The CDR3 protein is CASRRAGGESSYNEQFF. CDR3 coding DNA: TGCGCCAGCAGGAGAGCAGGGGGCGAGAGCTCCTACAATGAGCAGTTCTTC.

The V gene is TRBV29-1, the J gene TRBJ2-1; D gene uncertain. Germline values: CDR1 SQVTM, CDR2 ANQGSEA. This CDR3 is 15 amino acids long. The V end lost 8 bases, the J end lost 0 bases, and 17 bases lay between the germline ends. This CDR3 is CSIQRWRSSYNEQFF. CDR3 coding DNA: TGCAGCATACAACGGTGGAGAAGCTCCTACAATGAGCAGTTCTTC.

This chain joins TRBV27 and TRBJ2-1, with a possible D match to TRBD2 (6 bases). Trimming took 8 bases from V and 10 from J, leaving 9 bases between them. Germline loops: CDR1 MNHEY, CDR2 SMNVEV (reference sequence). This CDR3 contains 10 residues. CDR3 sequence reads: CASRGSEQFF. CDR3 in DNA: TGTGCCAGCCGGGGGTCGGAGCAGTTCTTC.

Points on this clone: The sample holds other DNA sequences that translate to the same CDR3. V gene TRBV7-9 combines with J gene TRBJ1-1; D possibly corresponds to TRBD1 (6 bases). The germline gives CDR1 SEHNR, CDR2 FQNEAQ (reference sequence). The CDR3 is made up of 14 amino acids. The V and J ends lost 1 base and 4 bases respectively, with 10 bases between them. CDR3 nucleotides: TGTGCCAGCAGCTTAGAAGGGGGTGGCACTGAAGCTTTCTTT. Protein sequence: CASSLEGGGTEAFF.

V and J are TRBV7-9 and TRBJ2-7; 16 positions agree with TRBD2. Germline assignment: CDR1 SEHNR and CDR2 FQNEAQ (reference sequence). The CDR3 has 18 residues. Trimming cost V 3 bases and J 3 bases; bases outside gene matches: 8. The CDR3 loop reads CASSLRGLAGGNDYEQYF. DNA of the CDR3: TGTGCCAGCAGCTTGCGGGGACTAGCGGGAGGGAACGACTACGAGCAGTACTTC.